Described below is a single TCR beta chain sequence and its context. What it recognizes is unknown. The germline CDR1 and CDR2 sequences are SGDLS and YYNGEE. The CDR3 totals 13 residues. V was pared by 3 bases and J by 5 bases, with 1 base of the junction left unmatched. The data are from a study of T cell responses to AZD1222 COVID-19 vaccine. Study results and limitations: Reports indicate that nearly half of spike-specific TCRs are directed at unmutated variant regions. Spike-wide vaccine-associated CD4 TCRs dominated at 160-218 and 743-854.

Clones were read by immunoSEQ multiplex PCR, and TCRdb kept only the in-frame ones, dropping some. The data contain approximately 200,000 clones, approximately 89% of them seen just once; the ten biggest clones take up 3.4%. The receptor was isolated from an adult who received the AZD1222 COVID-19 vaccine. The chain has TRBV9 and TRBJ1-4; 7 positions agree with TRBD1. The sample here was peripheral blood, taken 28 days after the second AZD1222 dose. The CDR3 DNA sequence: TGTGCCAGCAGCGAACAGGGGAATGAAAAACTGTTTTTT. The encoded protein is CASSEQGNEKLFF.